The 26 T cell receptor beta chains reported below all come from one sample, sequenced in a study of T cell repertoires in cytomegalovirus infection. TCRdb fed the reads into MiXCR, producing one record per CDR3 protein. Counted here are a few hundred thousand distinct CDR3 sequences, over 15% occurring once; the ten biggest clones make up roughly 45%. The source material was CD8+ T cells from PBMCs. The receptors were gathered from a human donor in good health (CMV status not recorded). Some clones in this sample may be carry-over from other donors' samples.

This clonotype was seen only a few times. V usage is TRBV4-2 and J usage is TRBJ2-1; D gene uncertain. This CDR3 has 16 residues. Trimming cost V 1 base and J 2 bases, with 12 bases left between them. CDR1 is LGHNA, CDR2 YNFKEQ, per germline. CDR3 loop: CASSQGGTATYNEQFF. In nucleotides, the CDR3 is TGTGCCAGCAGCCAAGGAGGAACAGCGACCTACAATGAGCAGTTCTTC.

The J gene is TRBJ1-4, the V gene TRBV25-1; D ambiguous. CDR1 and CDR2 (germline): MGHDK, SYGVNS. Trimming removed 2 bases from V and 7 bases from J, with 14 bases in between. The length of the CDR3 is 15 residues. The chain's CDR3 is CASSEIDDVSEKLFF. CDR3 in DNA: TGTGCCAGCAGTGAAATAGACGACGTGAGTGAAAAACTGTTTTTT. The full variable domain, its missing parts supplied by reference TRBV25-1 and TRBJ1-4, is EADIYQTPRYLVIGTGKKITLECSQTMGHDKMYWYQQDPGMELHLIHYSYGVNSTEKGDLSSESTVSRIRTEHFPLTLESARPSHTSQYLCASSEIDDVSEKLFFGSGTQLSVL.

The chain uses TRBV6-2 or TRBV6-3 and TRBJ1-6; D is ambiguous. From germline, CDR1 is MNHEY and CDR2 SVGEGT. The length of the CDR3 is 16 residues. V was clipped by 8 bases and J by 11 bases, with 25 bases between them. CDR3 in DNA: TGTGCCAGCCGATATGGTAGGACGACCTCCAAGGCACCCCTCCACTTT. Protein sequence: CASRYGRTTSKAPLHF.

DNA for the CDR3: TGCAGCGTTGACCCCACACTAGCGGGGGGGCCAGATACGCAGTATTTT. Encoded protein: CSVDPTLAGGPDTQYF. The V call is TRBV29-1, the J call TRBJ2-3; TRBD2 matches at 13 bases. The junction had 7 bases not matched to a gene; V was cut back by 3 bases and J by 4 bases. Germline V gene data show CDR1 as SQVTM and CDR2 as ANQGSEA. The CDR3 totals 16 residues.

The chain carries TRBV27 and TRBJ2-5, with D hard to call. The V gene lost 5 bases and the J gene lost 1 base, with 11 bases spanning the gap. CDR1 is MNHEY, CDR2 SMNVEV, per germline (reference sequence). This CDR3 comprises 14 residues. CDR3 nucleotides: TGTGCCAGCAGTCTAACCGCACTCCAAGAGACCCAGTACTTC. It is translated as CASSLTALQETQYF.

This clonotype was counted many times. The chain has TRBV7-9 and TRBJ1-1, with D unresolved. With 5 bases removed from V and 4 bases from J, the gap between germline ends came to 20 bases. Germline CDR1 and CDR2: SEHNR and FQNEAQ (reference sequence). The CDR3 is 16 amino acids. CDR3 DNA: TGTGCCAGCAGCCCCGGACTCTTTTGGCGTGGCACTGAAGCTTTCTTT. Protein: CASSPGLFWRGTEAFF.

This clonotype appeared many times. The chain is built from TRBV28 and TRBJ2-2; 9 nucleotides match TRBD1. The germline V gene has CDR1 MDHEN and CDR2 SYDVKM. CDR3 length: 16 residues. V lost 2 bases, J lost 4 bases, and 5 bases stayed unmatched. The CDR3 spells CASSLVGTGTTGELFF. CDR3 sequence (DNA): TGTGCCAGCAGTTTAGTCGGGACAGGGACCACCGGGGAGCTGTTTTTT.

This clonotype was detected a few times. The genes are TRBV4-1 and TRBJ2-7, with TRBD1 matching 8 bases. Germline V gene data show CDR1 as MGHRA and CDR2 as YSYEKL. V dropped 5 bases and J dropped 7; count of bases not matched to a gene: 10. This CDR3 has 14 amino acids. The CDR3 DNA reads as TGCGCCAGCAGCGGATTCGGACAGGGTTGGGAGCAGTACTTC. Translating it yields CASSGFGQGWEQYF.

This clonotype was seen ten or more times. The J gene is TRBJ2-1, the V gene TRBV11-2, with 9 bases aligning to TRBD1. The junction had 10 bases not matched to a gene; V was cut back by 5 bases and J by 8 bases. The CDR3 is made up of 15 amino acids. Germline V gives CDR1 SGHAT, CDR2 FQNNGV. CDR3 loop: CASSQTDRGFDEQFF. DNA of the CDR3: TGTGCCAGCAGCCAAACGGACAGGGGTTTCGATGAGCAGTTCTTC.

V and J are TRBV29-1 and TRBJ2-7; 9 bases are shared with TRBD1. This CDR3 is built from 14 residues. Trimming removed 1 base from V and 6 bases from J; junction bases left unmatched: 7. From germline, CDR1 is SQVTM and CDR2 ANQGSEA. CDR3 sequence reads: CSVEVGDRAAEQYF. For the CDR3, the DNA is TGCAGCGTTGAAGTGGGGGACAGGGCAGCCGAGCAGTACTTC.

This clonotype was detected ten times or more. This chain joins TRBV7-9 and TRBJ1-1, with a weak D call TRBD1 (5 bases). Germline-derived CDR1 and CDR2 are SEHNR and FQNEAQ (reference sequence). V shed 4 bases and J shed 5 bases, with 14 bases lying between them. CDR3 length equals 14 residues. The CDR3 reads CASSSGGGGTEAFF. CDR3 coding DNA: TGTGCCAGCAGCTCCGGGGGGGGAGGAACTGAAGCTTTCTTT.

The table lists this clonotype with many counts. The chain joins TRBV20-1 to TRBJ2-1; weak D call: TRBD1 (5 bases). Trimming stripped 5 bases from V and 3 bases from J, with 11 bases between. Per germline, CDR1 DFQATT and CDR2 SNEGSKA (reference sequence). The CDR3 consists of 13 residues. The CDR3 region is CSAETVNYNEQFF. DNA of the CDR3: TGCAGTGCTGAGACAGTAAACTACAATGAGCAGTTCTTC.

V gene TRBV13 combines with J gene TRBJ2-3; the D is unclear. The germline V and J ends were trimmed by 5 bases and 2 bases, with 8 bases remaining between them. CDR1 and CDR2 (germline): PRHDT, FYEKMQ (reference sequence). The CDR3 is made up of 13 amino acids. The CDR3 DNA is TGTGCCAGCAGCGTTAAGCACACAGATACGCAGTATTTT. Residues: CASSVKHTDTQYF.

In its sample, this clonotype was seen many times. CDR3 amino acids: CASSQDFANTEAFF. CDR3 nucleotide sequence: TGCGCCAGCAGCCAAGATTTCGCGAACACTGAAGCTTTCTTT. This chain uses TRBV4-1 with TRBJ1-1; D remains ambiguous. Germline assignment: CDR1 MGHRA and CDR2 YSYEKL. V was shortened by 0 bases and J by 1 base, with 6 bases between the two germline ends. CDR3 length equals 14 residues.

The CDR3 coding sequence is TGCAGCACCAACCTAGGGACAGGGGACGAGCAGTACTTC. As protein: CSTNLGTGDEQYF. The gene calls are TRBV29-1 and TRBJ2-7; 10 positions agree with TRBD1. Germline loops: CDR1 SQVTM, CDR2 ANQGSEA. This CDR3 is built from 13 residues. V dropped 8 bases and J dropped 5; count of bases not matched to a gene: 9.

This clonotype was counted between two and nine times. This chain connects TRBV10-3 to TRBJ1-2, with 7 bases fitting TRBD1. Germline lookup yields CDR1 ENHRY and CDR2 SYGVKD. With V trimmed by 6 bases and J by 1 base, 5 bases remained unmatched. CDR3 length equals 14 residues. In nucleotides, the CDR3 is TGTGCCATCAGCCGGACAGGTGATAACTATGGCTACACCTTC. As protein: CAISRTGDNYGYTF.

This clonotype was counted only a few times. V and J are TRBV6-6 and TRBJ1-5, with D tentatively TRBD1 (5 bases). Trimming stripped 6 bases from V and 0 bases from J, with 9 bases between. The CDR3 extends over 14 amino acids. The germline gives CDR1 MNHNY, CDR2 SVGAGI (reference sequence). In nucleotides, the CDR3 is TGTGCCAGCAGGAAAGACAGTAGCAATCAGCCCCAGCATTTT. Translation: CASRKDSSNQPQHF.

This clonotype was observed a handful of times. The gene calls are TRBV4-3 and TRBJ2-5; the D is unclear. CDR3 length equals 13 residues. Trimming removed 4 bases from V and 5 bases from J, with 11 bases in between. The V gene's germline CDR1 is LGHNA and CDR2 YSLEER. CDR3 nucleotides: TGCGCCAGCAGCCCCGACTTGGGCGAGACCCAGTACTTC. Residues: CASSPDLGETQYF.

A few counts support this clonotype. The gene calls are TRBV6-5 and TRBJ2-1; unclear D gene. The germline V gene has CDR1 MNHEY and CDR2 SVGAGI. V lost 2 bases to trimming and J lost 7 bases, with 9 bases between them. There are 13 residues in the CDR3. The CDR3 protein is CASSYDGPNEQFF. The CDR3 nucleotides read TGTGCCAGCAGTTACGATGGGCCAAATGAGCAGTTCTTC.

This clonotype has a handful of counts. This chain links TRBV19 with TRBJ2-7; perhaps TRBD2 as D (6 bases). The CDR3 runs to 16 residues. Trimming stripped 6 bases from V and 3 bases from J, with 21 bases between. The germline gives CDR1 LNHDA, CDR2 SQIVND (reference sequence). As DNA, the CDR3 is TGTGCCAGTAGCCCTTCATGGGGGGATTTTAACTACGAGCAGTACTTC. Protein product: CASSPSWGDFNYEQYF.

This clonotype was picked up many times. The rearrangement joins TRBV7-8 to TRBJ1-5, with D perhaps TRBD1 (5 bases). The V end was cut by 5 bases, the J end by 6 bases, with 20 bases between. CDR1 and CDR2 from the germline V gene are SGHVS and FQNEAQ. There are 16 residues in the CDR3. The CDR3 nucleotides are TGTGCCAGCAGCCCCGGAGGTAGGCAGGGTAGTCAGCCCCAGCATTTT. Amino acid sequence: CASSPGGRQGSQPQHF.

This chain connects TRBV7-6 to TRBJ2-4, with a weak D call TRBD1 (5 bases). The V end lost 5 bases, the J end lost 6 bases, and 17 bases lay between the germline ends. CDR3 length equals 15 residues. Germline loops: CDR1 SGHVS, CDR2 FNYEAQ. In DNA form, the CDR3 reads TGTGCCAGCAGCGTCCTGGCAGGGAATATAAACATTCAGTACTTC. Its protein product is CASSVLAGNINIQYF.

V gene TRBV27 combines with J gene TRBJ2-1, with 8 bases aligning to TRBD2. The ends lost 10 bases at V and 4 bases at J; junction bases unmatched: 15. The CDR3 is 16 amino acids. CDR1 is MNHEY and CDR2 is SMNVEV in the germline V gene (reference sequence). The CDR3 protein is CATDPGGAPFYNEQFF. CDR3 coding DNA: TGTGCCACCGACCCGGGGGGGGCCCCCTTTTACAATGAGCAGTTCTTC.

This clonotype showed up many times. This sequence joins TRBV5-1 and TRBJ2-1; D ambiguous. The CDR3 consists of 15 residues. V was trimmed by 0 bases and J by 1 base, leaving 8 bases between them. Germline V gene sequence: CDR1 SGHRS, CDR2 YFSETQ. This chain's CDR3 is CASSLAGLSYNEQFF. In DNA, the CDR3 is TGCGCCAGCAGCTTGGCGGGCCTATCCTACAATGAGCAGTTCTTC.

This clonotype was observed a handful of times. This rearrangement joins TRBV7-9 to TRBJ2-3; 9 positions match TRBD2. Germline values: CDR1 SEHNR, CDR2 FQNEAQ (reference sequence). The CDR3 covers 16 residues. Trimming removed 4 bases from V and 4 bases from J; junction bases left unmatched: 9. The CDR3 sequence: CASSSKRGEAADTQYF. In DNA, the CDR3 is TGTGCCAGCAGCTCCAAGCGGGGGGAGGCCGCAGATACGCAGTATTTT. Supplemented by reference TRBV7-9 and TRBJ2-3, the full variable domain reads DTGVSQNPRHKITKRGQNVTFRCDPISEHNRLYWYRQTLGQGPEFLTYFQNEAQLEKSRLLSDRFSAERPKGSFSTLEIQRTEQGDSAMYLCASSSKRGEAADTQYFGPGTRLTVL.

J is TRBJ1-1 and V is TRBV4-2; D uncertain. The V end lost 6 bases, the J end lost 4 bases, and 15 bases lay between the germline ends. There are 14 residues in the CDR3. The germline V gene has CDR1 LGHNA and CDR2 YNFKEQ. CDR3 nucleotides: TGTGCCAGCAGTGGGGATCGGGAGATCACTGAAGCTTTCTTT. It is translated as CASSGDREITEAFF.